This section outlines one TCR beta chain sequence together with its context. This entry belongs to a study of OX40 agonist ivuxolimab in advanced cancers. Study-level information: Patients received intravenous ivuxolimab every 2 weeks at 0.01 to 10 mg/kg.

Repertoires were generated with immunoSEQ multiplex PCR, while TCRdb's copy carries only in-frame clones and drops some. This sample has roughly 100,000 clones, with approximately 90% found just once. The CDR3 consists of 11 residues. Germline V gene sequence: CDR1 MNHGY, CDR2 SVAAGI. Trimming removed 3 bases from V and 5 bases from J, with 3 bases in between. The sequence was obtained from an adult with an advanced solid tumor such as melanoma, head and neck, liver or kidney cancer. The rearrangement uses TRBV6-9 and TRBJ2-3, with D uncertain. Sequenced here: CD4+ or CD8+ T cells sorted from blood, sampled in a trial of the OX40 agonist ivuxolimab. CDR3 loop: CASSYGDTQYF. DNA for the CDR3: TGTGCCAGCAGTTACGGAGATACGCAGTATTTT.